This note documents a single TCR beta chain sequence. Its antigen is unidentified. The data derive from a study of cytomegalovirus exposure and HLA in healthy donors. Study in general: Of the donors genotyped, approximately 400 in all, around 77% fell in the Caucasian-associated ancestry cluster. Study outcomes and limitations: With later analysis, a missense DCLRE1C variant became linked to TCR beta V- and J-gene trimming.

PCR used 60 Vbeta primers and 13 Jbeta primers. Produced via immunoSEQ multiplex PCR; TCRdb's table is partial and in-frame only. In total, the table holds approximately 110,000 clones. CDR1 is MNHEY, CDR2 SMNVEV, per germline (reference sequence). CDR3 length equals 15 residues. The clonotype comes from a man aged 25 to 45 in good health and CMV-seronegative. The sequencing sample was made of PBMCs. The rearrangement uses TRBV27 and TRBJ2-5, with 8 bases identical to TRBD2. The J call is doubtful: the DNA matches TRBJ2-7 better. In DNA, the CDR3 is TGTGCCAGCAGTTCTAAGGGACTAGGAACCTACGAGCAGTACTTC. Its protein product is CASSSKGLGTYEQYF.